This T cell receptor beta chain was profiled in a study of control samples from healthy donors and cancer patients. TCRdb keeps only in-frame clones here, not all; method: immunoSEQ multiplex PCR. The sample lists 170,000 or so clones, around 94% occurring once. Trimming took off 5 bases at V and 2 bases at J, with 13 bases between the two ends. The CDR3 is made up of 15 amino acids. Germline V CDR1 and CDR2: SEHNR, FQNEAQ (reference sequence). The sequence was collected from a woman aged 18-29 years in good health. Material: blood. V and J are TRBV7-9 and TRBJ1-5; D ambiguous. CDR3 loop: CASSAGERGNQPQHF. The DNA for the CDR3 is TGTGCCAGCAGCGCCGGGGAGAGGGGCAATCAGCCCCAGCATTTT.